Each of the 20 T cell receptor beta chains below was sequenced from the same sample in a study of blood T cell repertoires in COVID-19. This table comes from immunoSEQ multiplex PCR, and its TCRdb copy is limited to in-frame clones, with some not included. Of 300,000 to 450,000 clones detected, 85% appear once; the ten largest clones hold roughly 3.9%. The sequenced sample consisted of peripheral blood. The receptors here all came from a woman aged 18-30 years with acute or convalescent COVID-19.

This chain links TRBV28 with TRBJ2-5; D is perhaps TRBD1 (6 bases). Germline-derived CDR1 and CDR2 are MDHEN and SYDVKM. The ends were cut back, 6 bases at V and 1 base at J, with 9 bases in the middle. The CDR3 totals 13 residues. The CDR3 DNA is TGTGCCAGCAGCTCGGACAGCCAAGAGACCCAGTACTTC. This codes for CASSSDSQETQYF.

CDR3 residues: CASRTRGDRGFLYGYTF. The CDR3 nucleotides read TGTGCCAGTAGGACCCGCGGGGACAGGGGGTTTCTCTATGGCTACACCTTC. This rearrangement joins TRBV19 to TRBJ1-2; the match to TRBD1 covers 11 bases. The CDR3 contains 17 residues. Trimming at V came to 6 bases and at J to 4 bases, leaving 13 bases not matched to a gene. CDR1 LNHDA and CDR2 SQIVND come from the germline V gene (reference sequence).

This clone appeared a single time. V usage is TRBV7-9 and J usage is TRBJ1-1; TRBD1 aligns across 9 bases. The CDR3 loop spans 13 amino acids. V lost 5 bases and J lost 7; bases outside the gene matches: 5. CDR1 SEHNR and CDR2 FQNEAQ come from the germline V gene (reference sequence). The CDR3 sequence is CASSATGGVEAFF. The CDR3, as DNA: TGTGCCAGCAGCGCGACAGGGGGAGTTGAAGCTTTCTTT.

The chain links TRBV2 to TRBJ1-1; TRBD1 might be the D (6 bases). The CDR3 sequence is 14 residues long. V gave up 7 bases and J gave up 4 bases, with 16 bases separating them. Germline assignment: CDR1 SNHLY and CDR2 FYNNEI. CDR3 protein: CASKPGHSGTEAFF. The CDR3 nucleotides read TGTGCCAGCAAGCCGGGACACTCGGGCACTGAAGCTTTCTTT. Combining the CDR3 with reference TRBV2 and TRBJ1-1 gives the whole variable domain EPEVTQTPSHQVTQMGQEVILRCVPISNHLYFYWYRQILGQKVEFLVSFYNNEISEKSEIFDDQFSVERPDGSNFTLKIRSTKLEDSAMYFCASKPGHSGTEAFFGQGTRLTVV.

The chain combines TRBV27 with TRBJ1-1, with D unclear. Trimming stripped 5 bases from V and 1 base from J, with 11 bases between. The CDR3 is 14 amino acids. The germline gives CDR1 MNHEY, CDR2 SMNVEV (reference sequence). CDR3 amino acids: CASSITEGNTEAFF. CDR3 nucleotides: TGTGCCAGCAGTATAACAGAGGGGAACACTGAAGCTTTCTTT.

DNA of the CDR3: TGTGCCAGCAGTCGGGACATCAGCTCCTATAATTCACCCCTCCACTTT. Protein sequence: CASSRDISSYNSPLHF. This chain links TRBV9 with TRBJ1-6; tentative D call: TRBD1 (6 bases). The CDR3 has 16 amino acids. CDR1 is SGDLS, CDR2 YYNGEE, per germline. The V gene lost 5 bases and the J gene lost 0 bases, with 12 bases spanning the gap.

V gene TRBV19 combines with J gene TRBJ1-2; D is unclear. The length of the CDR3 is 15 residues. Germline V gene lookup returns CDR1 LNHDA and CDR2 SQIVND (reference sequence). Trimming shortened V by 5 bases and J by 1 base, and 14 bases separated the two germline ends. The CDR3, as DNA: TGTGCCAGTAGTGCCCAGTTCACGGGTAACTATGGCTACACCTTC. Residues: CASSAQFTGNYGYTF.

The J gene is TRBJ2-7, the V gene TRBV2; TRBD1 matches at 8 bases. The germline CDR1 and CDR2 sequences are SNHLY and FYNNEI. The CDR3 totals 16 residues. With 1 base clipped from V and 2 bases from J, the junction kept 7 bases outside the gene matches. The CDR3 region is CASSEELGTGTYEQYF. The CDR3 DNA reads TGTGCCAGCAGTGAAGAGCTTGGGACAGGAACCTACGAGCAGTACTTC.

This chain uses TRBV6-1 with TRBJ2-7; 10 bases match TRBD1. The germline gives CDR1 MNHNS, CDR2 SASEGT. V was pared by 2 bases and J by 5 bases, with 6 bases of the junction left unmatched. The CDR3 totals 15 residues. The CDR3 DNA reads TGTGCCAGCAGTGAAAGGGACAGGGGCATGAACGAGCAGTACTTC. Its translation is CASSERDRGMNEQYF.

The gene calls are TRBV12-5 and TRBJ2-2; 7 nucleotides line up with TRBD2. Germline CDR1 is LGHNT and CDR2 is FRNRAP. J lost 11 bases, V lost 3 bases, and 9 bases had no gene match. The CDR3 length is 14 residues. In DNA form, the CDR3 reads TGTGCTAGTGGTTTTACCTGGGAGGGGCCCGAGCTGTTTTTT. Residues: CASGFTWEGPELFF.

As for this clone: The same CDR3 also results from other DNA sequences found in this sample. The chain links TRBV3-1 (or the pseudogene TRBV3-2) to TRBJ2-2, with D hard to call. The CDR3 totals 13 residues. Trimming stripped 3 bases from V and 4 bases from J, with 6 bases between. Germline V gene data show CDR1 as LGHDT and CDR2 as YNNKEL (reference sequence). The CDR3: CASSQSGTGELFF. CDR3 in DNA: TGTGCCAGCAGCCAGTCAGGCACCGGGGAGCTGTTTTTT.

The rearrangement links TRBV5-6 to TRBJ1-5; a possible D gene is TRBD1 (6 bases). V lost 4 bases, J lost 4 bases, and 12 bases lay in between. The germline CDR1 and CDR2 sequences are SGHDT and YYEEEE. This CDR3 has 14 amino acids. CDR3 sequence reads: CASSRTGLNQPQHF. The CDR3 nucleotides read TGTGCCAGCAGCCGAACAGGGTTAAATCAGCCCCAGCATTTT.

V gene TRBV6-5 combines with J gene TRBJ2-1; possible D gene TRBD2, 6 bases. V was shortened by 6 bases and J by 5 bases, with 17 bases between the two germline ends. Germline lookup yields CDR1 MNHEY and CDR2 SVGAGI. CDR3 length equals 15 residues. CDR3 region: CASSSLAPEDNEQFF. In DNA form, the CDR3 reads TGTGCCAGCAGCTCACTAGCCCCGGAAGACAATGAGCAGTTCTTC.

The V gene is TRBV2, the J gene TRBJ1-6; 7 bases fit TRBD1. There are 17 residues in the CDR3. CDR1 is SNHLY, CDR2 FYNNEI, per germline. Trimming took 7 bases from V and 9 from J; bases not matched to a gene: 18. The CDR3 DNA is TGTGCCAGCATCAAACCTTCCACGACAGGGCGTCGTTCACCCCTCCACTTT. Translation gives CASIKPSTTGRRSPLHF.

This clone was detected once. V is TRBV6-5 and J is TRBJ2-3, with 8 bases matching TRBD1. This CDR3 has 14 residues. Germline V gene sequence: CDR1 MNHEY, CDR2 SVGAGI. The junction had 8 bases not matched to a gene; V was cut back by 6 bases and J by 6 bases. For the CDR3, the DNA is TGTGCCAGCAGACCGGACAGGGCTCTGGATACGCAGTATTTT. Residues: CASRPDRALDTQYF.

The chain links TRBV12-1 to TRBJ2-1; the D call of TRBD2 is as the table states it, not checked on the DNA. TRBV12-1 is classified as a pseudogene. The CDR3 consists of 15 residues. The CDR3 DNA is TGTGCCAGCAGCTTTGGAGGGAGGAACTACAATGAGCAGTTCTTC. Encoded protein: CASSFGGRNYNEQFF.

The V call is TRBV28, the J call TRBJ1-5, with TRBD1 identical over 9 bases. Germline-derived CDR1 and CDR2 are MDHEN and SYDVKM. The CDR3 totals 13 residues. Trimming at V came to 5 bases and at J to 7 bases, leaving 3 bases not matched to a gene. This chain's CDR3 is CASSGDRVQPQHF. DNA of the CDR3: TGTGCCAGCAGTGGGGACAGGGTCCAGCCCCAGCATTTT.

DNA of the CDR3: TGTGCCAGCAGCTTTACCCCTGGGACTAGCGGGGGGTACAATGAGCAGTTCTTC. Translated: CASSFTPGTSGGYNEQFF. J is TRBJ2-1 and V is TRBV11-2; TRBD2 matches at 15 bases. CDR3 length: 18 residues. With 3 bases clipped from V and 4 bases from J, the junction kept 7 bases outside the gene matches. Germline V gene lookup returns CDR1 SGHAT and CDR2 FQNNGV.

The chain recombines TRBV5-4 with TRBJ1-1; possible D gene TRBD1, 6 bases. The CDR3 runs to 15 residues. Trimming removed 3 bases from V and 1 base from J, with 13 bases in between. Looked up from germline, CDR1 is SGHNT and CDR2 is YYREEE (reference sequence). CDR3 bases: TGTGCCAGCAGCTCTGGCGAGACAGGGAACACTGAAGCTTTCTTT. This gives the protein CASSSGETGNTEAFF.

This chain uses TRBV5-5 with TRBJ1-2; D unresolved. The CDR3 is made up of 14 amino acids. V lost 2 bases to trimming and J lost 7 bases, with 15 bases between them. CDR1 SGHKS and CDR2 YYEKEE come from the germline V gene (reference sequence). In DNA form, the CDR3 reads TGTGCCAGCAGCTTAGCCGTGGGGAGCGGTGGCTACACCTTC. Protein: CASSLAVGSGGYTF.